These T cell receptor beta chains were read from a single sample in a study of cytomegalovirus exposure and HLA in healthy donors. Sequenced by immunoSEQ multiplex PCR; TCRdb stores in-frame clones only, minus some. The table records around 140,000 clones, approximately 60% of them present only once. The sequencing input was PBMCs. These receptors were obtained from a woman aged 40 to 49 in good health and CMV-seronegative. CDR3s include the opening cysteine and the closing phenylalanine or tryptophan. The D gene is left open where the match is weak. Clone size is given for some rows only: seen once, a few or many times, or a class if the clone is expanded.

j_call: TRBJ1-6
clone_size: .
d_call: TRBD1
v_call: TRBV7-3
cdr3_nt: TGTGCCAGCAGCTTAGACGCAGGGGGAAATTTACCCCTCCACTTT
cdr3_aa: CASSLDAGGNLPLHF

j_call: TRBJ1-2
clone_size: .
d_call: TRBD1
v_call: TRBV27
cdr3_nt: TGTGCCGCCAGGTTGGGACAGGGGATAGGAGGCTACACCTTC
cdr3_aa: CAARLGQGIGGYTF

j_call: TRBJ1-4
clone_size: .
d_call: .
v_call: TRBV30
cdr3_nt: TGTGCCTGTCCCCCCCGCGGCCCAGGGGAAAAACTGTTTTTT
cdr3_aa: CACPPRGPGEKLFF

j_call: TRBJ1-5
clone_size: once
d_call: .
v_call: TRBV2
cdr3_nt: TGTGCCAGCAGTGTACGTGGGCCCAATCAGCCCCAGCATTTT
cdr3_aa: CASSVRGPNQPQHF

j_call: TRBJ2-3
clone_size: .
d_call: TRBD2
v_call: TRBV30
cdr3_nt: TGTGCCTGTAGCGGGGGGGCCGCAGATACGCAGTATTTT
cdr3_aa: CACSGGAADTQYF

j_call: TRBJ2-5
clone_size: .
d_call: TRBD1
v_call: TRBV5-4
cdr3_nt: TGTGCCAGCAGCTGGACAGGGAGAGTCACAGAGACCCAGTACTTC
cdr3_aa: CASSWTGRVTETQYF

j_call: TRBJ1-6
clone_size: .
d_call: TRBD1
v_call: TRBV6-1
cdr3_nt: TGTGCCAGCAGTACCGGACAGGGTAGGTCACCCCTCCACTTT
cdr3_aa: CASSTGQGRSPLHF

j_call: TRBJ1-6
clone_size: .
d_call: .
v_call: TRBV19
cdr3_nt: TGTGCCAGTACGGTAAACGACAGAAGCTATAATTCACCCCTCCACTTT
cdr3_aa: CASTVNDRSYNSPLHF

j_call: TRBJ2-7
clone_size: .
d_call: TRBD2
v_call: TRBV6-6
cdr3_nt: TGTGCCAGCACTCCACGAGGCGGGGGAGACTACGAGCAGTACTTC
cdr3_aa: CASTPRGGGDYEQYF

j_call: TRBJ2-1
clone_size: .
d_call: TRBD1
v_call: TRBV5-1
cdr3_nt: TGCGCCAGCAGCCTCCAAGTTTACGGGACAGGAGCTGTGATCAGGAATGAGCAGTTCTTC
cdr3_aa: CASSLQVYGTGAVIRNEQFF

j_call: TRBJ1-2
clone_size: .
d_call: TRBD1
v_call: TRBV5-5
cdr3_nt: TGTGCCAGCAGCTCGGAGTTCGGGACAGGGGCCGGCTACACCTTC
cdr3_aa: CASSSEFGTGAGYTF

j_call: TRBJ2-3
clone_size: .
d_call: TRBD2
v_call: TRBV4-1
cdr3_nt: TGCGCCAGCAGCCCGATGGGACTAGCGGGCGACACAGATACGCAGTATTTT
cdr3_aa: CASSPMGLAGDTDTQYF

j_call: TRBJ2-3
clone_size: .
d_call: .
v_call: TRBV27
cdr3_nt: TGTGCCAGCAGCGTACAGGTTGCTAGCACAGATACGCAGTATTTT
cdr3_aa: CASSVQVASTDTQYF

j_call: TRBJ1-1
clone_size: .
d_call: .
v_call: TRBV11-2
cdr3_nt: TGTGCCAGCAGCTACACTCGGGGTAACACTGAAGCTTTCTTT
cdr3_aa: CASSYTRGNTEAFF

j_call: TRBJ2-2
clone_size: .
d_call: .
v_call: TRBV9
cdr3_nt: TGTGCCAGCAGCCGGGACGTGGGGGGCACCGGGGAGCTGTTTTTT
cdr3_aa: CASSRDVGGTGELFF

j_call: TRBJ1-1
clone_size: medium-sized
d_call: .
v_call: TRBV29-1
cdr3_nt: TGCAGCGCCACGAAGGGGGAGGGGACTGAAGCTTTCTTT
cdr3_aa: CSATKGEGTEAFF

j_call: TRBJ1-1
clone_size: .
d_call: .
v_call: TRBV19
cdr3_nt: TGTGCCAGTAGTCCCAGGATCGAGTACACTGAAGCTTTCTTT
cdr3_aa: CASSPRIEYTEAFF

j_call: TRBJ1-2
clone_size: .
d_call: .
v_call: TRBV27
cdr3_nt: TGTGCCAGCAGTCCCAATCCGACAGTCTATGGCTACACCTTC
cdr3_aa: CASSPNPTVYGYTF

j_call: TRBJ2-1
clone_size: .
d_call: .
v_call: TRBV6-5
cdr3_nt: TGTGCCAGCAGTGCACAGGGATTGCGGAATGAGCAGTTCTTC
cdr3_aa: CASSAQGLRNEQFF

j_call: TRBJ1-2
clone_size: .
d_call: .
v_call: TRBV6-6
cdr3_nt: TGTGCCAGCAGTGCCCGGACACAATACTATGGCTACACCTTC
cdr3_aa: CASSARTQYYGYTF

j_call: TRBJ1-1
clone_size: .
d_call: .
v_call: TRBV29-1
cdr3_nt: TGCAGCGTTGTAACAGGGCTTATGAACACTGAAGCTTTCTTT
cdr3_aa: CSVVTGLMNTEAFF

j_call: TRBJ1-2
clone_size: .
d_call: .
v_call: TRBV18
cdr3_nt: TGTGCCAGCTCACCAAAAGGGGCCTCTATGGCTTACACCTTC
cdr3_aa: CASSPKGASMAYTF

j_call: TRBJ2-1
clone_size: .
d_call: .
v_call: TRBV5-1
cdr3_nt: TGCGCCAGCACCAGGTCCAATCCGCCGAATGAGCAGTTCTTC
cdr3_aa: CASTRSNPPNEQFF

j_call: TRBJ1-2
clone_size: few
d_call: TRBD1
v_call: TRBV2
cdr3_nt: TGTGCCAGCAGCGGGACAGATAACTATGGCTACACCTTC
cdr3_aa: CASSGTDNYGYTF

j_call: TRBJ1-2
clone_size: few
d_call: .
v_call: TRBV4-1
cdr3_nt: TGCGCCAGCAGCCCCTCTCCGGGGAACGATGGCTACACCTTC
cdr3_aa: CASSPSPGNDGYTF

j_call: TRBJ1-2
clone_size: few
d_call: TRBD1
v_call: TRBV9
cdr3_nt: TGTGCCAGCAGCGTCGCGAGGACAGGGAAAGGCTACACCTTC
cdr3_aa: CASSVARTGKGYTF

j_call: TRBJ1-5
clone_size: .
d_call: .
v_call: TRBV7-6
cdr3_nt: TGTGCCAGCAGCTCCAGGGGTAGCAATCAGCCCCAGCATTTT
cdr3_aa: CASSSRGSNQPQHF

j_call: TRBJ1-2
clone_size: once
d_call: .
v_call: TRBV6-5
cdr3_nt: TGTGCCAGCAGCCCCCCCAGAGGCTACGGCTACACCTTC
cdr3_aa: CASSPPRGYGYTF

j_call: TRBJ2-7
clone_size: .
d_call: .
v_call: TRBV4-3
cdr3_nt: TGCGCCAGCAGCCAAGGCAGGGGAAGTTCCTACGAGCAGTACTTC
cdr3_aa: CASSQGRGSSYEQYF

j_call: TRBJ1-1
clone_size: .
d_call: .
v_call: TRBV6-6
cdr3_nt: TGTGCCAGCAGTGGGGCGACGCTTGGGGACACTGAAGCTTTCTTT
cdr3_aa: CASSGATLGDTEAFF